This entry features one T cell receptor (beta chain) sequence. The antigen is unknown. Germline-derived CDR1 and CDR2 are MGHRA and YSYEKL. This CDR3 comprises 15 residues. Trimming removed 4 bases from V and 0 bases from J, with 12 bases in between. These data belong to a study of T cell responses to AZD1222 COVID-19 vaccine. Whole-study results and caveats: Spike-specific TCR breadth and depth grew following two AZD1222 doses. The study found vaccine-associated CD4 TCRs spanning spike, dominant at 160-218 and 743-854.

This table comes from immunoSEQ multiplex PCR, and its TCRdb copy is limited to in-frame clones, with some not included. The sample has 95,000 to 150,000 clones, roughly nine tenths seen once. The starting material was peripheral blood, obtained on day 0 of AZD1222 vaccination. The chain is built from TRBV4-1 and TRBJ1-2; the D gene is possibly TRBD1 (6 bases). This receptor was taken from an adult in good health. Here the CDR3 reads CASSPTTGTNYGYTF. The CDR3 DNA sequence: TGCGCCAGCAGCCCTACGACAGGTACTAACTATGGCTACACCTTC.